These T cell receptor beta chains were read from a single sample in a study of PD-1 blockade in classical Hodgkin lymphoma. Using immunoSEQ multiplex PCR, the repertoire was profiled, and TCRdb retains in-frame clones only, with some absent. The sample has tens of thousands of clones; about 88% are singletons. The material sequenced was peripheral blood mononuclear cells (PBMCs), taken at baseline. These receptors were collected from a human donor with classical Hodgkin lymphoma. Both conserved end residues are part of each CDR3. A D gene is named only where the DNA matches it firmly. Some rows have no size entry. The others give once, few or many, or a class for an expanded clone.

V gene	J gene	clone size	D gene	CDR3 protein	CDR3 DNA
TRBV10-3	TRBJ2-5	NA	NA	CAISDPQAASWETQYF	TGTGCCATCAGTGACCCCCAGGCAGCGTCTTGGGAGACCCAGTACTTC
TRBV9	TRBJ2-7	NA	NA	CASSVAGDLYEQYF	TGTGCCAGCAGCGTAGCAGGGGACCTCTACGAGCAGTACTTC
TRBV6-6	TRBJ1-1	NA	TRBD1	CASIQGQFEAFF	TGTGCCAGCATACAGGGACAGTTTGAAGCTTTCTTT
TRBV19	TRBJ2-7	NA	NA	CASSIETFSYEQYF	TGTGCCAGTAGTATAGAGACTTTCTCCTACGAGCAGTACTTC
TRBV6-6	TRBJ2-5	NA	NA	CASSRSQETQYF	TGTGCCAGCAGCCGGTCTCAAGAGACCCAGTACTTC
TRBV28	TRBJ2-7	NA	NA	CASSFRYEQYF	TGTGCCAGCAGTTTTAGGTACGAGCAGTACTTC
TRBV7-9	TRBJ2-7	NA	NA	CASSSDNYEQYF	TGTGCCAGCAGCTCAGATAACTACGAGCAGTACTTC
TRBV28	TRBJ1-3	once	NA	CASSLGPEYSGNTIYF	TGTGCCAGCAGTTTAGGACCGGAGTACTCTGGAAACACCATATATTTT
TRBV7-6	TRBJ2-7	NA	TRBD1	CASSHGDSSYEQYF	TGTGCCAGCAGCCACGGGGACAGTTCCTACGAGCAGTACTTC
TRBV5-1	TRBJ2-1	NA	TRBD1	CASSPRTGYGNEQFF	TGCGCCAGCAGCCCACGGACAGGGTACGGCAATGAGCAGTTCTTC
TRBV29-1	TRBJ2-1	NA	TRBD2	CSATSGTYNEQFF	TGCAGCGCCACTAGCGGGACATACAATGAGCAGTTCTTC
TRBV9	TRBJ2-1	NA	TRBD2	CASTSGRANEQFF	TGTGCCAGCACTAGCGGGAGGGCCAATGAGCAGTTCTTC
TRBV9	TRBJ2-3	NA	TRBD1	CASSKLPGGFTDTQYF	TGTGCCAGCAGCAAGCTCCCAGGGGGCTTCACAGATACGCAGTATTTT
TRBV6-1	TRBJ2-7	NA	NA	CASSDEDGLTYEQYF	TGTGCCAGCAGTGACGAGGACGGCCTGACCTACGAGCAGTACTTC
TRBV6-1	TRBJ1-5	NA	NA	CASMGGSNQPQHF	TGTGCCAGCATGGGGGGCAGCAATCAGCCCCAGCATTTT
TRBV11-3	TRBJ1-6	NA	TRBD1	CASSSRDRGKENSPLHF	TGTGCCAGCAGCTCTCGGGACAGGGGGAAGGAGAATTCACCCCTCCACTTT
TRBV6-6	TRBJ1-2	NA	TRBD1	CASSWTGGRGYTF	TGTGCCAGCAGTTGGACAGGGGGCCGAGGCTACACCTTC
TRBV7-2	TRBJ2-7	once	NA	CASSKSGPTYEQYF	TGTGCCAGCAGCAAAAGCGGACCGACCTACGAGCAGTACTTC
TRBV28	TRBJ2-5	NA	NA	CASSLNGHRASGTQYF	TGTGCCAGCAGTTTAAATGGCCACAGGGCAAGTGGGACCCAGTACTTC
TRBV15	TRBJ2-2	NA	NA	CATSREAGRLDAGELFF	TGTGCCACCAGCAGAGAGGCAGGACGACTTGACGCCGGGGAGCTGTTTTTT
TRBV6-5	TRBJ1-2	NA	NA	CASSYSTNYLGYTF	TGTGCCAGCAGTTACTCGACGAACTATCTTGGCTACACCTTC
TRBV5-5	TRBJ1-6	NA	TRBD1	CASSLGTVKGSPLHF	TGTGCCAGCAGCTTAGGGACAGTTAAGGGTTCACCCCTCCACTTT
TRBV7-9	TRBJ1-2	NA	NA	CASSLRPLGANYGYTF	TGTGCCAGCAGCTTAAGACCCCTCGGAGCTAACTATGGCTACACCTTC
TRBV9	TRBJ2-5	NA	TRBD2	CASSVGPGGRQETQYF	TGTGCCAGCAGCGTAGGTCCGGGGGGGCGGCAAGAGACCCAGTACTTC
TRBV21-1	TRBJ1-6	NA	NA	CASSNWTGLRESPLHF	TGTGCCAGCAGCAATTGGACAGGGTTGAGGGAATCACCCCTCCACTTT
TRBV19	TRBJ2-1	NA	TRBD2	CASRQLLGTSGVGEQFF	TGTGCCAGTAGACAGCTCCTTGGGACTAGCGGGGTTGGTGAGCAGTTCTTC
TRBV28	TRBJ2-7	NA	NA	CASSLGTWYEQYF	TGTGCCAGCAGTCTCGGGACTTGGTACGAGCAGTACTTC
TRBV10-2	TRBJ2-1	NA	NA	CASSRTALRPNEQFF	TGCGCCAGCAGCAGGACAGCCTTAAGGCCTAATGAGCAGTTCTTC
TRBV9	TRBJ1-5	NA	TRBD1	CASSLGTADNQPQHF	TGTGCCAGCAGCCTGGGGACAGCTGACAATCAGCCCCAGCATTTT
TRBV28	TRBJ1-6	NA	NA	CASSPQGESSPLHF	TGTGCCAGCAGCCCCCAGGGAGAAAGTTCACCCCTCCACTTT
TRBV10-3	TRBJ2-7	NA	TRBD1	CAISELGQGGEQYF	TGTGCCATCAGTGAGTTGGGACAGGGAGGCGAGCAGTACTTC
TRBV4-2	TRBJ2-7	NA	TRBD2	CASSQEWTSSYEQYF	TGTGCCAGCAGCCAAGAGTGGACTAGTTCCTACGAGCAGTACTTC
TRBV5-4	TRBJ1-5	NA	TRBD1	CASSSPTGGDKSNQPQHF	TGTGCCAGCAGCTCGCCGACAGGGGGCGACAAGAGCAATCAGCCCCAGCATTTT
TRBV5-1	TRBJ2-5	once	NA	CASSLVSSRETQYF	TGCGCCAGCAGCTTGGTGTCTAGTAGGGAGACCCAGTACTTC
TRBV6-1	TRBJ1-2	few	NA	CASRHRGGYGYTF	TGTGCCAGCAGACACAGAGGAGGCTATGGCTACACCTTC
TRBV4-2	TRBJ1-1	NA	NA	CASSPELRGKNTEAFF	TGTGCCAGCAGCCCGGAGCTCAGGGGAAAGAACACTGAAGCTTTCTTT
TRBV4-1	TRBJ2-7	NA	NA	CASSQIGGAGVIYEQYF	TGCGCCAGCAGCCAAATCGGCGGGGCAGGAGTCATATACGAGCAGTACTTC
TRBV5-1	TRBJ2-5	NA	NA	CASSRALGEVETQYF	TGCGCCAGCAGCAGGGCTCTGGGGGAAGTAGAGACCCAGTACTTC
TRBV11-3	TRBJ1-1	NA	NA	CASSFYEAFF	TGTGCCAGCAGCTTCTATGAAGCTTTCTTT
TRBV10-3	TRBJ2-1	NA	TRBD2	CAISGGGGPSSYNEQFF	TGTGCCATCAGCGGCGGGGGGGGCCCTAGCTCCTACAATGAGCAGTTCTTC
TRBV19	TRBJ2-6	NA	NA	CASSIGQGPPGANVLTF	TGTGCCAGTAGTATCGGCCAGGGGCCCCCCGGGGCCAACGTCCTGACTTTC
TRBV29-1	TRBJ2-5	NA	NA	CSVEPRGARTQYF	TGCAGCGTTGAACCTCGGGGAGCTAGGACCCAGTACTTC